This entry lists 19 T cell receptor beta chains sequenced from one sample in a study of T cells in Graves' hyperthyroidism and ophthalmopathy. Amplified regions were TCR beta CDR3 sequences from RNA transcripts. First-round RT-PCR of the TCR CDR3 relied on the HTBI primer set. Via MiXCR, TCRdb re-called the multiplex PCR reads, giving one row per CDR3 protein. The sample lists a few hundred thousand distinct CDR3 sequences, 46% occurring once. Sample: peripheral blood or thyroid tissue (not recorded which). These receptors were collected from a woman under 30 with Graves' hyperthyroidism.

This clonotype was seen many times. This chain uses TRBV4-1 with TRBJ2-5, with D perhaps TRBD2 (6 bases). V was pared by 4 bases and J by 2 bases, with 17 bases between. Germline V gene data show CDR1 as MGHRA and CDR2 as YSYEKL. The length of the CDR3 is 16 residues. CDR3 in DNA: TGCGCCAGCAGCCTCGGGGGATCTCTGTTGCAAGAGACCCAGTACTTC. This encodes CASSLGGSLLQETQYF.

This clonotype has more than one count but fewer than ten. This chain connects TRBV11-3 to TRBJ2-2; D possibly matches TRBD1 or TRBD2 (6 bases each). The CDR3 has 17 residues. CDR1 and CDR2 from the germline V gene are SGHNT and YENEEA. Trimming removed 0 bases from V and 2 bases from J, with 13 bases in between. CDR3 protein: CASSLESGAENTGELFF. The CDR3 DNA is TGTGCCAGCAGCTTAGAGTCGGGGGCGGAAAACACCGGGGAGCTGTTTTTT.

This clonotype has ten or more counts. The rearrangement uses TRBV6-6 and TRBJ2-7, with 11 bases identical to TRBD2. Germline values: CDR1 MNHNY, CDR2 SVGAGI (reference sequence). The CDR3 consists of 16 residues. J lost 1 base, V lost 5 bases, and 7 bases had no gene match. DNA for the CDR3: TGTGCCAGCAGTGATCTAGCGGGAGGCCTATCCTACGAGCAGTACTTC. Translating gives CASSDLAGGLSYEQYF.

Concerning this clonotype: The conserved final phenylalanine or tryptophan is absent from the CDR3, which likely points to a read error. The CDR3 DNA follows: TGTGCCTGGAGAGGACAGGGCGATCAGCCCCAGCATCTT. Residues: CAWRGQGDQPQHL. The chain links TRBV30 to TRBJ1-5; TRBD1 matches at 8 bases. This CDR3 contains 13 residues. The V and J ends lost 3 bases and 5 bases, in that order; junction bases with no gene match: 3. From germline, CDR1 is GTSNPN and CDR2 SVGIG (reference sequence).

CDR3 sequence (DNA): TGTGCCATCAGGGCTGGCGGGATCTACAATGAGCAGTTCTTC. Its protein product is CAIRAGGIYNEQFF. J is TRBJ2-1 and V is TRBV10-3; possibly TRBD2 for D (6 bases). The CDR3 extends over 14 amino acids. Germline V CDR1 and CDR2: ENHRY, SYGVKD. V was pared by 6 bases and J by 3 bases, with 12 bases between.

This clonotype was detected once. The CDR3, as DNA: TGCAGTGCACGCCCCCACGGGGCCCACAATGAGCAGTTCTTC. Protein sequence: CSARPHGAHNEQFF. The V and J genes are TRBV20-1 and TRBJ2-1; the D gene could be TRBD1 or TRBD2 (5 bases each). The CDR3 spans 14 residues. The V gene's germline CDR1 is DFQATT and CDR2 SNEGSKA (reference sequence). The V end was cut by 6 bases, the J end by 5 bases, with 17 bases between.

The CDR3 reads CASSPRGIEQYF. The CDR3 nucleotides are TGTGCCAGCAGCCCGCGGGGGATAGAGCAGTACTTC. The chain carries TRBV7-2 and TRBJ2-7, with 7 bases lining up with TRBD2. The CDR3 spans 12 residues. Losses at the gene ends were 5 bases for V and 7 bases for J; bases not matched to a gene: 5. Germline loops: CDR1 SGHTA, CDR2 FQGNSA.

The chain combines TRBV7-9 with TRBJ1-1; D might be TRBD1 (5 bases). CDR3 length equals 13 residues. Germline CDR1 and CDR2: SEHNR and FQNEAQ (reference sequence). Trimming took off 6 bases at V and 7 bases at J, with 15 bases between the two ends. Written as DNA, the CDR3 is TGTGCCAGCAGGTTCGGGGGAGTCAATGAAGCTTTCTTT. Translation gives CASRFGGVNEAFF.

Many counts were recorded for this clonotype. The chain joins TRBV24-1 to TRBJ2-5, with 9 bases that match TRBD1. The V gene end was trimmed by 3 bases and the J gene end by 5 bases; junction bases not matched to a gene: 6. Looked up from germline, CDR1 is KGHDR and CDR2 is SFDVKD. The CDR3 runs 15 residues. CDR3 sequence: CATSDGDRAGETQYF. Written as DNA, the CDR3 is TGTGCCACCAGTGATGGGGACAGGGCCGGGGAGACCCAGTACTTC.

Note on this clonotype: A junction boundary mismatches the germline segment, possibly from a read error. The gene calls are TRBV6-1 and TRBJ2-6; tentatively, D is TRBD1 (5 bases). The CDR3 contains 17 residues. Germline values: CDR1 MNHNS, CDR2 SASEGT. For the CDR3, the DNA is TGTGCCAGCGACTCCCAAGGGGCGAACTCTGGGGCCAACGTCCTGGCTTTC. Amino acid sequence: CASDSQGANSGANVLAF.

This clonotype was recorded at least ten times. V usage is TRBV20-1 and J usage is TRBJ1-5, with 8 bases lining up with TRBD1. The CDR3 runs 13 residues. Germline trimming cut 4 bases from V and 6 bases from J; bases unmatched to any gene: 5. Germline V gene data show CDR1 as DFQATT and CDR2 as SNEGSKA (reference sequence). The CDR3 nucleotides read TGCAGTGCTACAGGGGGCCGGGGTCAGCCCCAGCATTTT. The encoded protein is CSATGGRGQPQHF.

This sequence joins TRBV12-3 or TRBV12-4 and TRBJ2-7; 7 bases fit TRBD2. V lost 2 bases, J lost 3 bases, and 4 bases stayed unmatched. The length of the CDR3 is 14 residues. CDR3 in amino acids: CASSLFERDYEQYF. The CDR3 region has the DNA TGTGCCAGCAGTTTATTCGAGCGGGACTACGAGCAGTACTTC.

Worth noting for this clonotype: It may be a read error: a sequence one base away is much more abundant. This chain uses TRBV19 with TRBJ1-2; D is ambiguous. Germline V gives CDR1 LNHDA, CDR2 SQIVND (reference sequence). V was clipped by 4 bases and J by 2 bases, with 11 bases between them. The CDR3 is 14 amino acids. CDR3 nucleotide sequence: TGTGCCAGTAGTAATTGTGGAAGGAACTATGGCTACACCTTC. This gives the protein CASSNCGRNYGYTF.

This clonotype was counted many times. The rearrangement joins TRBV7-3 to TRBJ2-7; 9 bases fit TRBD1. CDR3 length: 16 residues. The germline V gene encodes CDR1 SGHTA and CDR2 FQGTGA. The V gene end was trimmed by 5 bases and the J gene end by 1 base; junction bases not matched to a gene: 9. CDR3 sequence (DNA): TGTGCCAGCAGCCCCGACGCCGGGACAGGGTCCTACGAGCAGTACTTC. It encodes CASSPDAGTGSYEQYF.

This clonotype was picked up many times. This sequence joins TRBV9 and TRBJ1-4; tentatively, D is TRBD1 (5 bases). Trimming took 4 bases from V and 4 from J, leaving 17 bases between them. CDR1 SGDLS and CDR2 YYNGEE come from the germline V gene. This CDR3 region has 16 residues. The CDR3 bases are TGTGCCAGCAGCCCAGACGGGGGGGAGAATAATGAAAAACTGTTTTTT. It translates to CASSPDGGENNEKLFF.

This clonotype was observed at least ten times. V usage is TRBV6-1 and J usage is TRBJ2-6; no firm D call. The CDR3 length is 13 residues. Between the trimmed V and J ends, which lost 7 bases and 2 bases, there was a span of 6 bases. The germline V gene encodes CDR1 MNHNS and CDR2 SASEGT. The CDR3: CASIPAGANVLTF. In nucleotides, the CDR3 is TGTGCCAGCATTCCCGCTGGGGCCAACGTCCTGACTTTC.

This clonotype turned up a few times. The V gene is TRBV29-1, the J gene TRBJ2-7; D is possibly TRBD1 or TRBD2 (6 bases each). Trimming removed 4 bases from V and 7 bases from J, with 11 bases in between. This CDR3 is 11 amino acids long. Germline CDR1 is SQVTM and CDR2 is ANQGSEA. Here the CDR3 reads CSVVGGLEQYF. The DNA for the CDR3 is TGCAGCGTTGTAGGGGGGCTTGAGCAGTACTTC.

At least ten counts were recorded for this clonotype. The gene calls are TRBV12-5 and TRBJ2-7, with 9 bases lining up with TRBD2. The CDR3 sequence is 20 residues long. V dropped 0 bases and J dropped 1; count of bases not matched to a gene: 16. CDR1 and CDR2 from the germline V gene are LGHNT and FRNRAP. DNA of the CDR3: TGTGCTAGTGGTTTGGTCCGCCCGGGACTAGCCTATTACCTTTCCTACGAGCAGTACTTC. This codes for CASGLVRPGLAYYLSYEQYF.

The chain is built from TRBV9 and TRBJ2-4; TRBD2 aligns across 7 bases. Germline CDR1 SGDLS, CDR2 YYNGEE. Losses at the gene ends were 4 bases for V and 6 bases for J; bases not matched to a gene: 10. The CDR3 loop spans 15 amino acids. CDR3 nucleotide sequence: TGTGCCAGCAGCCCCTCGGGGAGCGGGATAAACATTCAGTACTTC. Translation gives CASSPSGSGINIQYF.